The subject of this entry is one T cell receptor beta chain. Its antigen is as yet unknown. The length of the CDR3 is 18 residues. Losses at the gene ends were 7 bases for V and 2 bases for J; bases not matched to a gene: 15. Germline CDR1 and CDR2: SGHAT and FQNNGV. These data belong to a study of cytomegalovirus exposure and HLA in healthy donors. The PCR made use of 60 Vbeta and 13 Jbeta primers. Assay used: immunoSEQ multiplex PCR; TCRdb lists only in-frame clones, some missing. The sample yields about 180,000 clones, approximately 80% seen once. General observations from the study: The study listed roughly 150 cytomegalovirus-associated TCR beta chains.

This TCR was sampled from a woman aged 45-65 years in good health and CMV-seronegative. Material: PBMCs. The chain links TRBV11-2 to TRBJ2-1; 9 bases fit TRBD1. The CDR3 nucleotides are TGTGCCAGCATCCGTCCCCCTGGAGGGACAGGGCCCTACAATGAGCAGTTCTTC. Its protein product is CASIRPPGGTGPYNEQFF.